In its sample, the clone carrying this T cell receptor (beta chain) is medium-sized. V gave up 0 bases and J gave up 2 bases, with 12 bases separating them. The CDR3 runs to 15 residues. Germline V gene data show CDR1 as SGHRS and CDR2 as YFSETQ. Tregs were sorted as CD4+CD25+CD127-/low cells. MiXCR, applied by TCRdb to the 5' RACE reads, yields one record per CDR3 protein. Here the sample spans about 10,000 distinct CDR3 sequences, roughly 25% being singletons. The sequenced material came from Tregs sorted from blood. The sequence was collected from a female donor with breast cancer. The rearrangement links TRBV5-1 to TRBJ2-7, with a tentative D call TRBD2 (5 bases). The CDR3: CASSLEEAGPYEQYF. The CDR3 coding sequence is TGCGCCAGCAGCTTGGAGGAGGCCGGACCCTACGAGCAGTACTTC.